The TCR beta chain described here comes from a study of somatic mutations in cytotoxic T cells in rheumatoid arthritis. Libraries were prepared by immunoSEQ multiplex PCR; TCRdb keeps only in-frame clonotypes and omits some of them. The data show some 10,000 clones, around 75% seen once. The study pulled out CD4+ and CD8+ cells with positive magnetic bead selection and then checked their purity by flow cytometry. Broader study findings: Some patients, about an eighth of the roughly 60, had a largest CD8+ clone that exceeded 20% of CD8+ cells.

A note on this clone: The antigen is not known.

V was pared by 1 base and J by 5 bases, with 11 bases of the junction left unmatched. The CDR3 totals 16 residues. Germline V gives CDR1 SGHRS, CDR2 YFSETQ. The TCR comes from a man aged 60-69 years in good health. The specimen sequenced was CD8+ T cells sorted from blood. The chain combines TRBV5-1 with TRBJ1-2, with 7 nucleotides matching TRBD1. The CDR3 is CASSLMGQSNSYGYTF. The CDR3 bases are TGCGCCAGCAGCTTGATGGGACAGTCTAACTCTTATGGCTACACCTTC.